Listed here are 13 T cell receptor beta chains from one sample, sequenced in a study of cytotoxic CD8 clonotypes in ibrutinib-treated CLL. The data were produced by immunoSEQ multiplex PCR, yet TCRdb's version contains in-frame clones alone and is incomplete. Here the sample spans approximately 15,000 clones, about 61% being singletons. This specimen was PBMCs, taken before ibrutinib treatment. These receptors all stem from a human donor with chronic lymphocytic leukemia.

This clone has more than one count but fewer than ten. This chain uses TRBV6-4 with TRBJ2-7; D gene unclear. The germline gives CDR1 MRHNA, CDR2 SNTAGT. This CDR3 spans 12 amino acids. Trimming stripped 9 bases from V and 2 bases from J, with 11 bases between. The CDR3 protein is CARPPRPYEQYF. The CDR3 nucleotides read TGTGCCAGACCCCCGCGGCCCTACGAGCAGTACTTC.

V is TRBV28 and J is TRBJ2-7; maybe TRBD2 (6 bases). This CDR3 comprises 15 residues. The germline CDR1 and CDR2 sequences are MDHEN and SYDVKM. The V end was cut by 6 bases, the J end by 9 bases, with 24 bases between. CDR3 sequence reads: CASRKTDRDFIGQYF. In DNA form, the CDR3 reads TGTGCCAGCAGAAAGACAGACCGGGACTTCATCGGGCAGTACTTC. Full variable domain (rest looked up from reference TRBV28 and TRBJ2-7): DVKVTQSSRYLVKRTGEKVFLECVQDMDHENMFWYRQDPGLGLRLIYFSYDVKMKEKGDIPEGYSVSREKKERFSLILESASTNQTSMYLCASRKTDRDFIGQYFGPGTRLTVT.

The chain recombines TRBV5-4 with TRBJ2-1; D not resolved. The CDR3 totals 13 residues. Germline values: CDR1 SGHNT, CDR2 YYREEE (reference sequence). Trimming stripped 0 bases from V and 6 bases from J, with 7 bases between. CDR3: CASSLVTRNEQFF. CDR3 in DNA: TGTGCCAGCAGCTTGGTTACCCGCAATGAGCAGTTCTTC. Drawing the rest from reference TRBV5-4 and TRBJ2-1, the complete variable domain is ETGVTQSPTHLIKTRGQQVTLRCSSQSGHNTVSWYQQALGQGPQFIFQYYREEENGRGNFPPRFSGLQFPNYSSELNVNALELDDSALYLCASSLVTRNEQFFGPGTRLTVL.

The V and J genes are TRBV6-1 and TRBJ2-7, with 9 bases identical to TRBD1. After removal of 4 bases from V and 3 bases from J, the junction contained 7 bases not matched to a gene. Germline V gene data show CDR1 as MNHNS and CDR2 as SASEGT. This CDR3 contains 15 residues. This CDR3 reads CASSAVPGQGYEQYV. The CDR3 DNA reads TGTGCCAGCAGTGCGGTACCGGGACAGGGCTACGAGCAGTACGTC.

V and J are TRBV4-2 and TRBJ2-5; a weak D match, TRBD1 (5 bases). CDR3 length equals 13 residues. Per the germline V gene, CDR1 is LGHNA and CDR2 is YNFKEQ. V was trimmed by 3 bases and J by 5 bases, leaving 10 bases between them. CDR3 sequence (DNA): TGTGCCAGCAGCCAGGGGCTCTGGGAGACCCAGTACTTC. Protein product: CASSQGLWETQYF.

V is TRBV18 and J is TRBJ2-1; 9 nucleotides align to TRBD2. The CDR3 loop spans 15 amino acids. The germline V gene encodes CDR1 KGHSH and CDR2 LQKENI. Unmatched junction bases numbered 6, after V lost 1 base and J lost 8 bases. CDR3 sequence reads: CASSPRLAGWDEQFF. The CDR3 DNA sequence: TGTGCCAGCTCACCACGGCTAGCGGGGTGGGATGAGCAGTTCTTC.

This clone is deemed medium-sized. The chain links TRBV19 to TRBJ1-2; D is uncertain. The CDR3 spans 14 residues. The germline gives CDR1 LNHDA, CDR2 SQIVND (reference sequence). Trimming removed 3 bases from V and 1 base from J, with 9 bases in between. CDR3: CASSIAGYNYGYTF. The CDR3 DNA is TGTGCCAGTAGTATTGCGGGGTATAACTATGGCTACACCTTC.

This clone was observed a handful of times. The V gene is TRBV6-1, the J gene TRBJ1-5; D ambiguous. The CDR3 covers 17 residues. V was trimmed by 1 base and J by 2 bases, leaving 15 bases between them. Germline-derived CDR1 and CDR2 are MNHNS and SASEGT. The CDR3 here is CASSEEGWQSGNQPQHF. The CDR3 nucleotides read TGTGCCAGCAGTGAAGAAGGCTGGCAATCGGGCAATCAGCCCCAGCATTTT.

The gene calls are TRBV28 and TRBJ2-1; no definite D call. From germline, CDR1 is MDHEN and CDR2 SYDVKM. V shed 1 base and J shed 1 base, with 5 bases lying between them. This CDR3 has 14 amino acids. CDR3 loop: CASSLSGSYNEQFF. CDR3 bases: TGTGCCAGCAGTTTATCAGGTTCCTACAATGAGCAGTTCTTC.

This clone was recorded once. The gene calls are TRBV7-6 and TRBJ2-3, with 7 bases aligning to TRBD2. J lost 7 bases, V lost 0 bases, and 4 bases had no gene match. Looked up from germline, CDR1 is SGHVS and CDR2 is FNYEAQ. The CDR3 runs 14 residues. As DNA, the CDR3 is TGTGCCAGCAGCTTAGCGGGAGGGCACAATACGCAGTATTTT. Translating it yields CASSLAGGHNTQYF.

This clone was counted only a few times. The chain couples TRBV9 to TRBJ2-1; 9 nucleotides agree with TRBD1. The length of the CDR3 is 15 residues. From germline, CDR1 is SGDLS and CDR2 YYNGEE. After removal of 3 bases from V and 2 bases from J, the junction contained 3 bases not matched to a gene. The CDR3 bases are TGTGCCAGCAGCGGACGGGACAGGGCCTACAATGAGCAGTTCTTC. It yields the protein CASSGRDRAYNEQFF. The complete variable domain, with remaining parts taken from reference TRBV9 and TRBJ2-1, reads DSGVTQTPKHLITATGQRVTLRCSPRSGDLSVYWYQQSLDQGLQFLIQYYNGEERAKGNILERFSAQQFPDLHSELNLSSLELGDSALYFCASSGRDRAYNEQFFGPGTRLTVL.

The gene calls are TRBV14 and TRBJ2-1, with D perhaps matching TRBD2 (6 bases). Between the trimmed V and J ends, which lost 1 base and 6 bases, there was a span of 16 bases. CDR1 and CDR2 (germline): SGHDN, FVKESK. CDR3 length: 16 residues. The CDR3 reads CASSQARASVSNEQFF. The DNA of the CDR3 is TGTGCCAGCAGCCAAGCCCGGGCTAGCGTATCCAATGAGCAGTTCTTC.

The rearrangement joins TRBV27 to TRBJ2-7; D remains ambiguous. The CDR3 loop spans 15 amino acids. V dropped 5 bases and J dropped 2 bases, with 16 bases sitting between them. Germline V lookup: CDR1 MNHEY, CDR2 SMNVEV (reference sequence). The CDR3 protein is CASSPESRVPYEQYV. The CDR3 DNA sequence: TGTGCCAGCAGTCCCGAATCCCGGGTACCCTACGAGCAGTACGTC.